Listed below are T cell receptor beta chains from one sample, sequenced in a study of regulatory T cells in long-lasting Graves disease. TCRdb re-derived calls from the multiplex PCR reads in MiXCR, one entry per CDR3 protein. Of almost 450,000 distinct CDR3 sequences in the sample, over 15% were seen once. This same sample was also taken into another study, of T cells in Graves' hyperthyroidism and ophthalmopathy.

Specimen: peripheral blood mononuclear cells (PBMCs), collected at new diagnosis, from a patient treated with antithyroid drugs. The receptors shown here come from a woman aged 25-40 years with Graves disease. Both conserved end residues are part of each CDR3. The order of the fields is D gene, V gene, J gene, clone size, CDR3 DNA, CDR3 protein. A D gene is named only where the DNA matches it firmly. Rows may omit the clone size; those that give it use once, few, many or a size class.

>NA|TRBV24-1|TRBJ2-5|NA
TGTGCCACCAGTGCCAGGGGCGGGGAGGAGACCCAGTACTTC
CATSARGGEETQYF
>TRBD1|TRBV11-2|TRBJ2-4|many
TGTGCCAGCAGCCGACAGGGTCCCAAAAACATTCAGTACTTC
CASSRQGPKNIQYF
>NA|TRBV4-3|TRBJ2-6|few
TGCGCCAGCAGGTCATGGGAAGGCTCTGGGGCCAACGTCCTGACTTTC
CASRSWEGSGANVLTF
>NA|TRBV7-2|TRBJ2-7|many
TGTGCCAGCAGCTTATGGCCCCCTCTGGACGGCTACGAGCAGTACTTC
CASSLWPPLDGYEQYF
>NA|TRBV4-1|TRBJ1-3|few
TGCGCCAGCAGCCAAGGGACCACTGGAAACACCATATATTTT
CASSQGTTGNTIYF
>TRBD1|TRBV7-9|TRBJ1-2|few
TGTGCCAGCAGCTTTGCAGGGGGCACCTATGGCTACACCTTC
CASSFAGGTYGYTF
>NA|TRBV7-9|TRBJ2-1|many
TGTGCCAGCAGGGGACCTAACTCACAGGGTGGAAATGAGCAGTTCTTC
CASRGPNSQGGNEQFF
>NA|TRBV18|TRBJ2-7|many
TGTGCCAGCTCACCACCATCAGGTGGCGAGCAGTACTTC
CASSPPSGGEQYF
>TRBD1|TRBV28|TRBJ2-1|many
TGTGCCAGCAGTTTCCAGGGACAGGAGCAGTTCTTC
CASSFQGQEQFF
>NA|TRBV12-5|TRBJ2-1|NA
TGTGCTAGTGGTCCTACCCCGGACTACAATGAGCAGTTCTTC
CASGPTPDYNEQFF
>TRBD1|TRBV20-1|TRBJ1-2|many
TGCAGTGCTAGACCGGCCCAGGGGGGGGGCTACACCTTC
CSARPAQGGGYTF
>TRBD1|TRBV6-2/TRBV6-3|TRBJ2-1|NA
TGTGCCAGCAGTTACAGCCGAGACAGGGGGCGGAATGAGCAGTTCTTC
CASSYSRDRGRNEQFF
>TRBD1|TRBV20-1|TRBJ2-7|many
TGCAGTGCAGATGGGGACAGACCCTACGAGCAGTACTTC
CSADGDRPYEQYF
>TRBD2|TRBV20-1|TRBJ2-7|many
TGCAGTGCTAGAGATAGACTAGCGGGATCCTACGAGCAGTACTTC
CSARDRLAGSYEQYF
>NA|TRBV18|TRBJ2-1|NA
TGTGCCAGCTCACCCAGGGCTACCCAGGTTGAGCAGTTCTTC
CASSPRATQVEQFF
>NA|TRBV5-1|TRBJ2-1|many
TGCGCCAGCAGCTTGGAGGTCAGATACAATGAGCAGTTCTTC
CASSLEVRYNEQFF
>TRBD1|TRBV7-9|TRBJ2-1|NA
TGTGCCAGCAGCTTAGCGAGAGGACAGGGGGCTTACAATGAGCAGTTCTTC
CASSLARGQGAYNEQFF
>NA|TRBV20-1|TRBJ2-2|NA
TGCAGTGCTAGAGATATAGGCGGGGATAACACCGGGGAGCTGTTTTTT
CSARDIGGDNTGELFF
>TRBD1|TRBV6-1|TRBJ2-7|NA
TGTGCCAGCATCCGGACAGGGGGCTCTTACGAGCAGTACTTC
CASIRTGGSYEQYF
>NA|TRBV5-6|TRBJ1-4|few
TGTGCCAGCAGCTTGTGGGGTACGACTAATGAAAAACTGTTTTTT
CASSLWGTTNEKLFF
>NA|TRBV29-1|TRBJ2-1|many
TGCAGCGTCGTTAGGGACTTCCCCAGCTCCTACAATGAGCAGTTCTTC
CSVVRDFPSSYNEQFF
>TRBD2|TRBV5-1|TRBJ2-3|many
TGCGCCACCCACTCGCGGACTAGCGGGAGGACTAGCACAGATACGCAGTATTTT
CATHSRTSGRTSTDTQYF
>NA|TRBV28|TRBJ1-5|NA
TGTGCCAGCAGCCCCTTAATGGGCCATCAGCCCCAGCATTTT
CASSPLMGHQPQHF
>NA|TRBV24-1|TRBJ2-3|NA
TGTGCCACCAGTGACCGGGGCTTGGCCACAGATACGCAGTATTTT
CATSDRGLATDTQYF
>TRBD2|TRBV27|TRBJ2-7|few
TGTGCCGGCAGTCCCGGGACTAGCGGGAGGGAACAGTACTTC
CAGSPGTSGREQYF
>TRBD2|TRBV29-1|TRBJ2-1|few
TGCAGCGTCGCGTCGCCGGGGACTAGCGGGAGGGGTGAGCAGTTCTTC
CSVASPGTSGRGEQFF
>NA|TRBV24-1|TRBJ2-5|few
TGTGCCACCAGTGATTTGGAGGGGTCTGGTGAGACCCAGTACTTC
CATSDLEGSGETQYF
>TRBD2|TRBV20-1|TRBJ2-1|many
TGCAGTGCTAGAGATGAGGGACTAGCATCCACCTCCTACAATGAGCAGTTCTTC
CSARDEGLASTSYNEQFF